This T cell receptor (beta chain) comes out of a study of blood T cells in healthy people across ages. Findings of the study overall: Naive T cell percentage by flow cytometry tracked strongly with beta diversity.

For the second PCR, which ran for roughly 6 to 11 cycles, a sample-barcoded 5' primer and a J-beta primer mix were used. Carrying 12 random nucleotides, a template-switch adaptor labeled each individual cDNA molecule. TCRdb re-called the 5' RACE reads with MiXCR, one entry per CDR3 protein. Here the sample spans about 780,000 distinct CDR3 sequences, around two thirds being singletons. Comment on this clonotype: Its specificity is unknown.

The ends were cut back, 3 bases at V and 4 bases at J, with 12 bases in the middle. Germline V gene data show CDR1 as DFQATT and CDR2 as SNEGSKA (reference sequence). The CDR3 is 13 amino acids. The genes are TRBV20-1 and TRBJ2-5; perhaps TRBD2 as D (5 bases). The clonotype comes from a man aged 25-45 years in good health. Specimen: blood. Here the CDR3 reads CSARAEVGETQYF. DNA for the CDR3: TGCAGTGCTAGGGCGGAGGTTGGAGAGACCCAGTACTTC.